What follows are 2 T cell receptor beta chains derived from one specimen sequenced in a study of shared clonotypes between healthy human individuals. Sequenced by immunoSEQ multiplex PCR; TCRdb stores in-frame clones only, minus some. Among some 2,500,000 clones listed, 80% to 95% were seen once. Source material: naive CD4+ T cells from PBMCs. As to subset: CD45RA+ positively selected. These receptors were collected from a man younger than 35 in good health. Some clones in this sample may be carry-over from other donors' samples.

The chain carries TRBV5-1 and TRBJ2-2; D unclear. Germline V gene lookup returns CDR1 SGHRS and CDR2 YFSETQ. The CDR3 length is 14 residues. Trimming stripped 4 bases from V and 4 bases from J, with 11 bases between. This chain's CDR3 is CASSPTVSTGELFF. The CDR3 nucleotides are TGCGCCAGCAGCCCCACGGTGTCCACCGGGGAGCTGTTTTTT. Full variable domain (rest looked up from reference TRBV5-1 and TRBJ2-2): KAGVTQTPRYLIKTRGQQVTLSCSPISGHRSVSWYQQTPGQGLQFLFEYFSETQRNKGNFPGRFSGRQFSNSRSEMNVSTLELGDSALYLCASSPTVSTGELFFGEGSRLTVL.

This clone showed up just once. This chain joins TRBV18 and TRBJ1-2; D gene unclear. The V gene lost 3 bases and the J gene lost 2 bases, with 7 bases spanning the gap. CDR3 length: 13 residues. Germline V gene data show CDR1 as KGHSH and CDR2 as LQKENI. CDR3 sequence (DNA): TGTGCCAGCTCACCCGAAAAAAACTATGGCTACACCTTC. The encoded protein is CASSPEKNYGYTF.